The 13 T cell receptor beta chains reported below all come from one sample, sequenced in a study of early T cells in non-severe SARS-CoV-2 infection. MiXCR was run by TCRdb on the 5' RACE reads, yielding one entry per CDR3 protein. Of tens of thousands of distinct CDR3 sequences listed, about 5.6% are singletons. Sequenced sample: whole blood. These TCRs come from an adult who was a healthcare worker with PCR-confirmed SARS-CoV-2 infection or an uninfected control (not recorded which).

This clonotype was seen more than once but under ten times. The V call is TRBV7-2, the J call TRBJ2-5; 13 bases are shared with TRBD2. The CDR3 covers 16 residues. Trimming removed 5 bases from V and 5 bases from J; junction bases left unmatched: 8. Germline CDR1 is SGHTA and CDR2 is FQGNSA. The CDR3 region has the DNA TGTGCCAGCAGCCATCGGACTAGCGGGGGCGGGGAGACCCAGTACTTC. This gives the protein CASSHRTSGGGETQYF.

In this sample, this clonotype turned up many times. CDR3 sequence: CASKGARFNEQFF. CDR3 in DNA: TGTGCCAGCAAGGGGGCGCGTTTCAATGAGCAGTTCTTC. The rearrangement joins TRBV11-3 to TRBJ2-1; 7 nucleotides agree with TRBD1. This CDR3 comprises 13 residues. Germline V gene lookup returns CDR1 SGHNT and CDR2 YENEEA. Trimming took 7 bases from V and 6 from J; bases not matched to a gene: 6.

This clonotype occurred a few times. The J gene is TRBJ2-7, the V gene TRBV13; D is unresolved. Germline V CDR1 and CDR2: PRHDT, FYEKMQ (reference sequence). CDR3 length equals 15 residues. V shed 4 bases and J shed 4 bases, with 17 bases lying between them. The CDR3 DNA sequence: TGTGCCAGCAGCTACCGGGCTCCTATAGAGTACGAGCAGTACTTC. Encoded protein: CASSYRAPIEYEQYF.

In its sample, this clonotype was seen many times. V gene TRBV7-9 combines with J gene TRBJ1-2, with D possibly being TRBD1 (6 bases). The CDR3 totals 15 residues. Trimming pared 5 bases from V and 0 bases from J, leaving 13 bases between. Germline-derived CDR1 and CDR2 are SEHNR and FQNEAQ (reference sequence). In nucleotides, the CDR3 is TGTGCCAGCAGCCCGGGGGGCGGGTCTAACTATGGCTACACCTTC. Translated: CASSPGGGSNYGYTF.

There are a few counts of this clonotype. The chain links TRBV6-2 or TRBV6-3 to TRBJ1-6, with D perhaps TRBD1 (5 bases). The V end lost 2 bases, the J end lost 6 bases, and 11 bases lay between the germline ends. Germline lookup yields CDR1 MNHEY and CDR2 SVGEGT. CDR3 length equals 15 residues. CDR3 sequence reads: CASSYEGRRNSPLHF. The CDR3 DNA sequence: TGTGCCAGCAGTTACGAGGGACGCCGTAATTCACCCCTCCACTTT.

This clonotype was recorded at least ten times. The DNA for the CDR3 is TGTGCCAGCTTCAGGGGAGTCGGTTCCTATAATTCACCCCTCCACTTT. This gives the protein CASFRGVGSYNSPLHF. The chain is built from TRBV11-2 and TRBJ1-6; TRBD1 might be the D (6 bases). The CDR3 covers 16 residues. Germline V CDR1 and CDR2: SGHAT, FQNNGV. V was clipped by 8 bases and J by 1 base, with 15 bases between them.

This clonotype was seen ten or more times. The rearrangement links TRBV2 to TRBJ2-5, with 10 bases lining up with TRBD2. The CDR3 has 15 amino acids. The V segment lost 6 bases and the J segment 2 bases; nucleotides outside the gene matches: 6. Per germline, CDR1 SNHLY and CDR2 FYNNEI. In DNA form, the CDR3 reads TGTGCCAGCAGGGTGGCTAGCGGGAGTCAAGAGACCCAGTACTTC. Translation: CASRVASGSQETQYF. Together with reference TRBV2 and TRBJ2-5, the CDR3 gives the full variable domain: EPEVTQTPSHQVTQMGQEVILRCVPISNHLYFYWYRQILGQKVEFLVSFYNNEISEKSEIFDDQFSVERPDGSNFTLKIRSTKLEDSAMYFCASRVASGSQETQYFGPGTRLLVL.

This clonotype was counted many times. This chain links TRBV7-9 with TRBJ2-1; D is unresolved. This CDR3 is built from 11 residues. V was clipped by 3 bases and J by 7 bases, with 4 bases between them. Germline V lookup: CDR1 SEHNR, CDR2 FQNEAQ (reference sequence). CDR3 DNA: TGTGCCAGCAGCTTTGGGAATGAGCAGTTCTTC. Amino acids: CASSFGNEQFF.

This clonotype was found a few times. The chain couples TRBV24-1 to TRBJ2-1; 7 bases align to TRBD2. J lost 7 bases, V lost 4 bases, and 12 bases had no gene match. The germline gives CDR1 KGHDR, CDR2 SFDVKD. The CDR3 runs to 16 residues. The CDR3 sequence: CATSDPGTKSPNEQFF. The DNA of the CDR3 is TGTGCCACCAGTGACCCCGGGACTAAATCTCCGAATGAGCAGTTCTTC.

This clonotype was observed a few times. V usage is TRBV3-1 and J usage is TRBJ1-3; the D is unclear. Trimming shortened V by 4 bases and J by 2 bases, and 9 bases separated the two germline ends. The CDR3 is 14 residues long. Germline CDR1 LGHDT, CDR2 YNNKEL (reference sequence). This CDR3 is CASSLSLTGNTIYF. Written as DNA, the CDR3 is TGTGCCAGCAGCCTATCCTTAACTGGAAACACCATATATTTT.

This clonotype was found many times. This chain connects TRBV7-2 to TRBJ2-1; D gene uncertain. Germline-derived CDR1 and CDR2 are SGHTA and FQGNSA. The germline V and J ends were trimmed by 5 bases and 2 bases, with 4 bases remaining between them. CDR3 size: 12 residues. CDR3 region: CASSRTYNEQFF. DNA for the CDR3: TGTGCCAGCAGCCGGACCTACAATGAGCAGTTCTTC.

This clonotype was counted ten times or more. Since no conserved phenylalanine or tryptophan closes the CDR3, a read error is the likely cause. It is unclear where the CDR3 begins or ends on the DNA, so no DNA is shown, and the CDR3 is as TCRdb lists it. This chain uses TRBV7-9 with TRBJ2-1; the table assigns TRBD1, which was not confirmed against the DNA. The germline gives CDR1 SEHNR, CDR2 FQNEAQ (reference sequence). The CDR3 region is 13 residues in length, termini included. The CDR3 here is CASSWAPFAVGRL.

Many counts were recorded for this clonotype. This chain joins TRBV7-6 and TRBJ2-4, with D unresolved. Germline CDR1 SGHVS, CDR2 FNYEAQ. Trimming removed 0 bases from V and 4 bases from J, with 4 bases in between. The CDR3 has 13 residues. CDR3 sequence reads: CASSLAVKNIQYF. DNA of the CDR3: TGTGCCAGCAGCTTAGCGGTTAAAAACATTCAGTACTTC.